The 12 T cell receptor beta chains below were found in one sample sequenced in a study of Graves' ophthalmopathy and Graves' hyperthyroidism (dated by TCRdb to between 2018 and 2020). TCRdb records Illumina HiSeq 2000 as the sequencer. For repertoire sequencing, TCR beta CDR3 regions were amplified from RNA transcripts. HTBI primers and the Qiagen OneStep RT-PCR kit were used in a first-round RT-PCR, which was followed by a second-round multiplex PCR, size selection and purification. TCRdb trimmed public reads at Q25 via fastp, called clones via MiXCR and kept in-frame beta chains. Each entry is one CDR3 protein sequence, shown with its most common DNA and genes. This sample holds around 1,000,000 distinct CDR3 sequences; about two fifths were observed only once. The top ten clonotypes cover around 10% of the sample. Input material: peripheral blood or thyroid tissue (not recorded which). These receptors were collected from an adult man with Graves' hyperthyroidism.

This chain links TRBV6-6 with TRBJ1-1; D is possibly TRBD1 (5 bases). The CDR3 spans 14 residues. V lost 7 bases and J lost 0, with 12 bases in between. Germline V gene lookup returns CDR1 MNHNY and CDR2 SVGAGI (reference sequence). The CDR3 DNA reads as TGTGCCAGCACCCCAACAGGATTGAACACTGAAGCTTTCTTT. Its protein is CASTPTGLNTEAFF.

The V call is TRBV29-1, the J call TRBJ2-5; D not resolved. The CDR3 has 11 amino acids. V was cut by 8 bases and J by 1 base, with 8 bases left in between. Germline V gives CDR1 SQVTM, CDR2 ANQGSEA. Here the CDR3 reads CSLSVQETQYF. The DNA of the CDR3 is TGCAGCTTATCCGTCCAAGAGACCCAGTACTTC.

V is TRBV12-3 or TRBV12-4 and J is TRBJ1-5; no clear D. The CDR3 is made up of 13 amino acids. V was pared by 2 bases and J by 6 bases, with 8 bases between. CDR3 nucleotides: TGTGCCAGCAGTTTAATAGGGAGTCAGCCCCAGCATTTT. Its protein product is CASSLIGSQPQHF.

This chain joins TRBV20-1 and TRBJ2-7; the D gene is possibly TRBD1 (6 bases). The CDR3 contains 11 residues. The V end lost 3 bases, the J end lost 9 bases, and 12 bases lay between the germline ends. CDR1 DFQATT and CDR2 SNEGSKA come from the germline V gene (reference sequence). As DNA, the CDR3 is TGCAGTGCTAGCAGGGGAAAAGGGCAGTACTTC. Translation: CSASRGKGQYF.

This clonotype turned up a few times. This rearrangement joins TRBV10-3 to TRBJ1-2; D not certain. With 11 bases removed from V and 0 bases from J, the gap between germline ends came to 16 bases. The germline gives CDR1 ENHRY, CDR2 SYGVKD. The CDR3 length is 14 residues. The CDR3 nucleotides read TGTGCCGGCACCTCGAGTGCAGCTAACTATGGCTACACCTTC. Residues: CAGTSSAANYGYTF.

This clonotype was recorded at least ten times. The gene calls are TRBV7-2 and TRBJ1-3; possible D gene TRBD1, 5 bases. Germline-derived CDR1 and CDR2 are SGHTA and FQGNSA. V was shortened by 0 bases and J by 1 base, with 7 bases between the two germline ends. The CDR3 runs to 15 residues. This CDR3 reads CASSLARASGNTIYF. Here the CDR3 DNA reads TGTGCCAGCAGCTTAGCCAGGGCTTCTGGAAACACCATATATTTT.

J is TRBJ2-5 and V is TRBV7-4; D not certain. Trimming took off 5 bases at V and 4 bases at J, with 11 bases between the two ends. CDR3 length equals 13 residues. CDR1 and CDR2 from the germline V gene are SGHVT and SQSDAQ. CDR3 amino acids: CASSPSYLETQYF. The CDR3 coding sequence is TGTGCCAGCAGCCCATCCTATTTAGAGACCCAGTACTTC.

This clonotype was seen many times. The chain joins TRBV20-1 to TRBJ2-7; TRBD1 matches at 9 bases. Trimming took 6 bases from V and 6 from J; bases not matched to a gene: 12. The germline CDR1 and CDR2 sequences are DFQATT and SNEGSKA (reference sequence). This CDR3 is built from 14 residues. This CDR3 reads CSAPGTGKSIEQYF. The CDR3 DNA follows: TGCAGTGCCCCCGGGACAGGGAAGTCTATCGAGCAGTACTTC.

The chain combines TRBV6-2 or TRBV6-3 with TRBJ1-4; maybe TRBD1 (5 bases). The CDR3 is 16 amino acids. CDR1 and CDR2 from the germline V gene are MNHEY and SVGEGT. With 0 bases removed from V and 11 bases from J, the gap between germline ends came to 19 bases. The CDR3 region is CASSYSIWDGKGKLFF. DNA for the CDR3: TGTGCCAGCAGTTACTCGATTTGGGACGGCAAAGGGAAACTGTTTTTT.

There are many counts of this clonotype. This chain uses TRBV9 with TRBJ1-2; D gene uncertain. The CDR3 sequence is 13 residues long. The germline V and J ends were trimmed by 4 bases and 2 bases, with 9 bases remaining between them. The germline V gene has CDR1 SGDLS and CDR2 YYNGEE. The CDR3 protein is CASSLSENYGYTF. Here the CDR3 DNA reads TGTGCCAGCAGCCTCAGCGAGAACTATGGCTACACCTTC.

This clonotype has ten or more counts. The rearrangement links TRBV7-9 to TRBJ2-7; 7 positions match TRBD1. Germline values: CDR1 SEHNR, CDR2 FQNEAQ (reference sequence). Trimming at V came to 5 bases and at J to 2 bases, leaving 6 bases not matched to a gene. The CDR3 is made up of 14 amino acids. The CDR3 region has the DNA TGTGCCAGCAGCCCCCGACAGGGAACCTACGAGCAGTACTTC. It specifies CASSPRQGTYEQYF.

The V gene is TRBV5-5, the J gene TRBJ2-5; 14 bases match TRBD2. The CDR3 is 17 amino acids. Germline V gene sequence: CDR1 SGHKS, CDR2 YYEKEE (reference sequence). J lost 6 bases, V lost 4 bases, and 11 bases had no gene match. This CDR3 reads CASSLGLAGGGGQTQYF. In DNA form, the CDR3 reads TGTGCCAGCAGCCTTGGACTAGCGGGAGGCGGCGGACAGACCCAGTACTTC.